Each of the 5 T cell receptor beta chains below was sequenced from the same sample in a study of post-analysis software for immune sequencing data. Study-wide results and caveats: Higher frequency in patients than in controls was seen for roughly five TRBV segments, with TRBV5-6, TRBV5-1 and TRBV20-1 among them.

Prepared libraries of TCR beta cDNA carried unique molecular identifiers. TCRdb called the PCR reads again in MiXCR, with one record for every CDR3 protein. The sample has approximately 770,000 distinct CDR3 sequences; around 42% are singletons. For these receptors, no antigen is known. The sample comprised blood. These receptors were taken from a girl aged 5-17 years with multiple sclerosis.

The CDR3 spells CASSQKRDRENYEQYF. In nucleotides, the CDR3 is TGTGCCAGCAGCCAAAAACGGGACAGGGAAAACTACGAGCAGTACTTC. The V and J genes are TRBV3-1 and TRBJ2-4, with 9 bases identical to TRBD1. The J call may be mistaken, given a closer DNA end match to TRBJ2-7. This CDR3 contains 16 residues. Germline CDR1 reads LGHDT; CDR2 reads YNNKEL (reference sequence).

The chain couples TRBV9 to TRBJ2-5; a possible D gene is TRBD2 (6 bases). Germline V gene lookup returns CDR1 SGDLS and CDR2 YYNGEE. CDR3 size: 14 residues. The V end lost 0 bases, the J end lost 7 bases, and 13 bases lay between the germline ends. CDR3 in amino acids: CASSVGDSPATQYF. CDR3 bases: TGTGCCAGCAGCGTAGGGGACTCCCCCGCGACCCAGTACTTC.

This rearrangement joins TRBV6-1 to TRBJ1-1, with D possibly TRBD1 on 5 matching bases. In germline, CDR1 is MNHNS, CDR2 SASEGT. There are 15 residues in the CDR3. Trimming cost V 6 bases and J 0 bases, with 14 bases left between them. The CDR3 DNA reads TGTGCCAGCAGCTTGAAACGGGGGATGAACACTGAAGCTTTCTTT. Protein sequence: CASSLKRGMNTEAFF.

The genes are TRBV20-1 and TRBJ2-5, with no clear D. V shed 1 base and J shed 2 bases, with 5 bases lying between them. This CDR3 has 12 residues. Per germline, CDR1 DFQATT and CDR2 SNEGSKA (reference sequence). The CDR3 DNA is TGCAGTGCTAGAGTCCCGCAAGAGACCCAGTACTTC. It is translated as CSARVPQETQYF.

This clonotype was detected only a few times. The CDR3 DNA is TGCGCCAGCTCCGAACCCCGTACTCGGGATGAGCAGTTCTTC. Encoded protein: CASSEPRTRDEQFF. V usage is TRBV5-1 and J usage is TRBJ2-1, with D uncertain. V was cut by 7 bases and J by 8 bases, with 19 bases left in between. CDR3 size: 14 residues. Germline assignment: CDR1 SGHRS and CDR2 YFSETQ. Using reference TRBV5-1 and TRBJ2-1 for the parts outside the CDR3, the full variable domain is KAGVTQTPRYLIKTRGQQVTLSCSPISGHRSVSWYQQTPGQGLQFLFEYFSETQRNKGNFPGRFSGRQFSNSRSEMNVSTLELGDSALYLCASSEPRTRDEQFFGPGTRLTVL.